One and the same sample provided the 31 T cell receptor beta chains below, sequenced in a study of T cells in localized non-small cell lung cancer. Profiling relied on immunoSEQ multiplex PCR, and the TCRdb table lists in-frame clones only, not all of them. The sample shows around 2,600 clones, approximately 25% of them seen only once. Material: lung tumor tissue, obtained before any cancer treatment. The origin of the receptors is a man aged 35 to 69 with stage I squamous cell lung carcinoma.

This clone is medium-sized by share. The CDR3 sequence: CASRQQRGDYEQYF. For the CDR3, the DNA is TGCGCCAGCAGGCAACAGCGGGGGGACTACGAGCAGTACTTC. The V gene is TRBV4-1, the J gene TRBJ2-7; TRBD2 matches 9 bases. CDR3 length: 14 amino acids. Germline lookup yields CDR1 MGHRA and CDR2 YSYEKL. The V gene end was trimmed by 6 bases and the J gene end by 3 bases; junction bases not matched to a gene: 6.

This clone appeared a few times. This rearrangement joins TRBV6-8 to TRBJ1-4, with TRBD1 matching 7 bases. The V and J ends lost 5 bases and 8 bases, in that order; junction bases with no gene match: 5. Germline CDR1 is MNHGY and CDR2 is SAAAGT. This CDR3 is 13 amino acids long. CDR3 sequence (DNA): TGTGCCAGCAGTACAGGGGTGTACGAAAAACTGTTTTTT. Translation gives CASSTGVYEKLFF.

CDR3 sequence reads: CASSLRTATNTEAFF. CDR3 in DNA: TGTGCCAGCAGCCTCCGGACAGCGACGAACACTGAAGCTTTCTTT. The chain couples TRBV11-3 to TRBJ1-1; TRBD1 is a possible D gene (6 bases). The CDR3 has 15 amino acids. In germline, CDR1 is SGHNT, CDR2 YENEEA. V was trimmed by 5 bases and J by 1 base, leaving 14 bases between them.

V usage is TRBV30 and J usage is TRBJ1-2; D is undetermined. V was clipped by 3 bases and J by 4 bases, with 9 bases between them. This CDR3 has 12 residues. Germline lookup yields CDR1 GTSNPN and CDR2 SVGIG (reference sequence). The CDR3 reads CAWRRLGYGYTF. The DNA of the CDR3 is TGTGCCTGGAGGAGGCTTGGCTATGGCTACACCTTC.

This chain uses TRBV6-8 with TRBJ2-7, with D perhaps matching TRBD2 (5 bases). The V gene's germline CDR1 is MNHGY and CDR2 SAAAGT. V was clipped by 1 base and J by 3 bases, with 10 bases between them. This CDR3 has 14 residues. CDR3 sequence reads: CASSYYRGSYEQYF. CDR3 in DNA: TGTGCCAGCAGTTACTACCGAGGGAGCTACGAGCAGTACTTC.

This clone turned up a few times. This rearrangement joins TRBV6-8 to TRBJ1-3; D uncertain. V was clipped by 5 bases and J by 5 bases, with 13 bases between them. In germline, CDR1 is MNHGY, CDR2 SAAAGT. The CDR3 consists of 14 residues. CDR3 sequence: CASSARRSRNTIYF. In DNA, the CDR3 is TGTGCCAGCAGTGCCCGCAGAAGCCGAAACACCATATATTTT.

This clone is medium-sized by share. The V call is TRBV7-2, the J call TRBJ1-4; D is ambiguous. This CDR3 has 13 amino acids. CDR1 and CDR2 from the germline V gene are SGHTA and FQGNSA. Trimming stripped 5 bases from V and 0 bases from J, with 4 bases between. The CDR3 coding sequence is TGTGCCAGCAGCCTCCCAACTAATGAAAAACTGTTTTTT. It codes for CASSLPTNEKLFF.

This clone counts as medium-sized. V and J are TRBV11-3 and TRBJ1-6; 7 nucleotides line up with TRBD1. CDR1 and CDR2 (germline): SGHNT, YENEEA. This CDR3 is 15 amino acids long. The V gene end was trimmed by 6 bases and the J gene end by 9 bases; junction bases not matched to a gene: 11. Written as DNA, the CDR3 is TGTGCCAGCAGTTCTGGACAGGCCAGAGGTTCACCCCTCCACTTT. Protein product: CASSSGQARGSPLHF.

J is TRBJ2-7 and V is TRBV1. TRBV1 is a pseudogene segment. This CDR3 region has 13 residues. The CDR3 loop is CASSQVLTYEQYF. The DNA for the CDR3 is TGCGCCAGCAGCCAAGTCCTGACCTACGAGCAGTACTTC.

This clone was counted a single time. The rearrangement joins TRBV19 to TRBJ1-5, with D possibly matching TRBD1 (6 bases). In germline, CDR1 is LNHDA, CDR2 SQIVND (reference sequence). V was clipped by 10 bases and J by 6 bases, with 19 bases between them. CDR3 length: 14 amino acids. CDR3 coding DNA: TGTGCCACCTCTGGGGGGGCGCGCGGTCAGCCCCAGCATTTT. It encodes CATSGGARGQPQHF.

V is TRBV28 and J is TRBJ1-6, with 7 positions matching TRBD1. The CDR3 extends over 15 amino acids. Trimming took 6 bases from V and 10 from J; bases not matched to a gene: 12. Germline CDR1 MDHEN, CDR2 SYDVKM. The CDR3 region has the DNA TGTGCCAGCAGCCCTCACAAAGGGGGCTGGTCACCCCTCCACTTT. The encoded protein is CASSPHKGGWSPLHF.

In its sample, this clone was seen a few times. This chain joins TRBV11-3 and TRBJ1-2; a possible D gene is TRBD1 (5 bases). CDR3 length: 15 residues. The V end was cut by 1 base, the J end by 5 bases, with 14 bases between. In germline, CDR1 is SGHNT, CDR2 YENEEA. As DNA, the CDR3 is TGTGCCAGCAGCTTAGTCCCAGGGATCGGGTATGGCTACACCTTC. It yields the protein CASSLVPGIGYGYTF. Full variable domain (outside the CDR3, taken from reference TRBV11-3 and TRBJ1-2): EAGVVQSPRYKIIEKKQPVAFWCNPISGHNTLYWYLQNLGQGPELLIRYENEEAVDDSQLPKDRFSAERLKGVDSTLKIQPAELGDSAVYLCASSLVPGIGYGYTFGSGTRLTVV.

This clone has more than one count but fewer than ten. This chain uses TRBV9 with TRBJ2-4; maybe TRBD2 (5 bases). The CDR3 sequence is 14 residues long. Germline V CDR1 and CDR2: SGDLS, YYNGEE. V lost 0 bases to trimming and J lost 8 bases, with 12 bases between them. Written as DNA, the CDR3 is TGTGCCAGCAGCGTAGCGGGGAAAACGGACATTCAGTACTTC. It encodes CASSVAGKTDIQYF.

A few counts support this clone. The rearrangement joins TRBV28 to TRBJ2-3; D may correspond to TRBD1 or TRBD2 (6 bases each). Trimming pared 3 bases from V and 6 bases from J, leaving 10 bases between. In germline, CDR1 is MDHEN, CDR2 SYDVKM. The CDR3 consists of 13 residues. The CDR3 protein is CASSFGGADTQYF. The CDR3, as DNA: TGTGCCAGCAGTTTCGGGGGCGCGGATACGCAGTATTTT. The full variable domain, its missing parts supplied by reference TRBV28 and TRBJ2-3, is DVKVTQSSRYLVKRTGEKVFLECVQDMDHENMFWYRQDPGLGLRLIYFSYDVKMKEKGDIPEGYSVSREKKERFSLILESASTNQTSMYLCASSFGGADTQYFGPGTRLTVL.

By proportion, this clone is large (0.1 to 1%). The chain links TRBV28 to TRBJ2-3; tentative D call: TRBD1 (7 bases). Trimming pared 6 bases from V and 2 bases from J, leaving 18 bases between. The CDR3 contains 16 residues. Germline assignment: CDR1 MDHEN and CDR2 SYDVKM. In nucleotides, the CDR3 is TGTGCCAGCAGCCCGACAGGGAGGCTTATCACAGATACGCAGTATTTT. Protein sequence: CASSPTGRLITDTQYF.

The chain employs TRBV6-8 and TRBJ2-7; tentatively, D is TRBD1 (5 bases). With 5 bases removed from V and 3 bases from J, the gap between germline ends came to 11 bases. Germline CDR1 and CDR2: MNHGY and SAAAGT. This CDR3 is 13 amino acids long. The CDR3 DNA sequence: TGTGCCAGCAGTCAGGACATGGTCTACGAGCAGTACTTC. This translates into CASSQDMVYEQYF.

The chain carries TRBV6-8 and TRBJ1-2; D is possibly TRBD1 (5 bases). The CDR3 has 13 residues. V lost 5 bases, J lost 5 bases, and 12 bases lay in between. Per the germline V gene, CDR1 is MNHGY and CDR2 is SAAAGT. CDR3 in DNA: TGTGCCAGCAGTCAGAACAGGCTATATGGCTACACCTTC. Its translation is CASSQNRLYGYTF.

This clone was counted a few times. The chain employs TRBV7-6 and TRBJ2-5, with 12 bases that match TRBD1. CDR3 length: 16 residues. V dropped 5 bases and J dropped 5; count of bases not matched to a gene: 9. Germline V gives CDR1 SGHVS, CDR2 FNYEAQ. In DNA form, the CDR3 reads TGTGCCAGCAGCCGAACCGGGACAGGGGGCAGTGAGACCCAGTACTTC. This gives the protein CASSRTGTGGSETQYF.

This clone came up a few times. The chain is built from TRBV6-8 and TRBJ1-1; D is ambiguous. Germline loops: CDR1 MNHGY, CDR2 SAAAGT. Trimming left V 6 bases short and J 3 bases short, with 11 bases between. CDR3 size: 13 residues. For the CDR3, the DNA is TGTGCCAGCAGCCCTTACGGTTACACTGAAGCTTTCTTT. Its protein is CASSPYGYTEAFF.

This sequence joins TRBV29-1 and TRBJ1-2; the D is unclear. CDR1 SQVTM and CDR2 ANQGSEA come from the germline V gene. This CDR3 has 13 residues. Trimming took off 8 bases at V and 1 base at J, with 14 bases between the two ends. Here the CDR3 DNA reads TGCAGCACTGGGGAGGGTTTTAACTATGGCTACACCTTC. Translated: CSTGEGFNYGYTF. Using reference TRBV29-1 and TRBJ1-2 for the parts outside the CDR3, the full variable domain is SAVISQKPSRDICQRGTSLTIQCQVDSQVTMMFWYRQQPGQSLTLIATANQGSEATYESGFVIDKFPISRPNLTFSTLTVSNMSPEDSSIYLCSTGEGFNYGYTFGSGTRLTVV.

J is TRBJ2-7 and V is TRBV29-1; TRBD2 matches at 11 bases. Germline V gene lookup returns CDR1 SQVTM and CDR2 ANQGSEA. The CDR3 covers 14 residues. With V trimmed by 6 bases and J by 6 bases, 10 bases remained unmatched. The CDR3 loop reads CSVAGLAGGGEQYF. The CDR3 DNA is TGCAGCGTCGCGGGTCTAGCGGGGGGAGGCGAGCAGTACTTC.

The sample holds a few counts of this clone. V gene TRBV9 combines with J gene TRBJ2-5; 8 bases map to TRBD2. Germline-derived CDR1 and CDR2 are SGDLS and YYNGEE. This CDR3 comprises 15 residues. The trim removed 4 bases at V and 1 base at J, leaving 6 bases unmatched. CDR3 coding DNA: TGTGCCAGCAGCCCCGGGGGGGCTACCCAAGAGACCCAGTACTTC. It encodes CASSPGGATQETQYF.

The gene calls are TRBV30 and TRBJ1-5; the D is unclear. The CDR3 runs to 12 residues. Per germline, CDR1 GTSNPN and CDR2 SVGIG (reference sequence). V shed 5 bases and J shed 1 base, with 6 bases lying between them. As DNA, the CDR3 is TGTGCCTGGGGACTGAGCAATCAGCCCCAGCATTTT. The encoded protein is CAWGLSNQPQHF.

This clone was picked up a small number of times. This chain links TRBV11-3 with TRBJ2-5; the match to TRBD1 covers 8 bases. With V trimmed by 2 bases and J by 2 bases, 7 bases remained unmatched. The CDR3 contains 16 residues. Germline assignment: CDR1 SGHNT and CDR2 YENEEA. CDR3 in amino acids: CASSLRGTGDQETQYF. The CDR3 region has the DNA TGTGCCAGCAGCTTACGCGGGACAGGAGATCAAGAGACCCAGTACTTC.

V usage is TRBV9 and J usage is TRBJ1-6, with 7 bases lining up with TRBD1. CDR1 is SGDLS and CDR2 is YYNGEE in the germline V gene. V lost 5 bases, J lost 7 bases, and 12 bases stayed unmatched. The CDR3 spans 16 residues. CDR3 sequence: CASSVGLDRPNSPLHF. The CDR3 nucleotides read TGTGCCAGCAGTGTGGGGTTGGACAGGCCAAATTCACCCCTCCACTTT.

The V call is TRBV10-3, the J call TRBJ2-5; the D gene is possibly TRBD2 (5 bases). This CDR3 spans 14 amino acids. CDR1 ENHRY and CDR2 SYGVKD come from the germline V gene. Between the trimmed V and J ends, which lost 2 bases and 5 bases, there was a span of 12 bases. The CDR3 loop reads CAISEMVGVETQYF. The CDR3 DNA follows: TGTGCCATCAGTGAGATGGTCGGGGTTGAGACCCAGTACTTC.

This clone was recorded only once. The genes are TRBV29-1 and TRBJ1-1, with D maybe TRBD1 (6 bases). Trimming took 3 bases from V and 1 from J, leaving 12 bases between them. This CDR3 region has 14 residues. Germline V CDR1 and CDR2: SQVTM, ANQGSEA. The chain's CDR3 is CSVDRSGQNTEAFF. The CDR3 bases are TGCAGCGTTGATAGGTCGGGACAGAACACTGAAGCTTTCTTT.

The chain has TRBV6-8 and TRBJ1-2; D unresolved. Trimming removed 5 bases at V and 0 bases at J, with 10 bases between. CDR1 and CDR2 (germline): MNHGY, SAAAGT. This CDR3 is 14 amino acids long. The CDR3 spells CASSPGITNYGYTF. CDR3 DNA sequence: TGTGCCAGCAGTCCCGGGATCACTAACTATGGCTACACCTTC.

This clone counts as medium-sized. The V gene is TRBV11-3, the J gene TRBJ1-1; D gene uncertain. Germline values: CDR1 SGHNT, CDR2 YENEEA. V gave up 1 base and J gave up 1 base, with 10 bases separating them. This CDR3 is 15 amino acids long. The CDR3 loop reads CASSLVLVGNTEAFF. In nucleotides, the CDR3 is TGTGCCAGCAGCTTAGTTCTGGTCGGGAACACTGAAGCTTTCTTT.

V is TRBV10-3 and J is TRBJ1-3; perhaps TRBD1 as D (5 bases). From germline, CDR1 is ENHRY and CDR2 SYGVKD. The CDR3 has 13 residues. Trimming removed 2 bases at V and 9 bases at J, with 11 bases between. This CDR3 is CAISEQGGGTIYF. CDR3 sequence (DNA): TGTGCCATCAGTGAGCAGGGTGGTGGCACCATATATTTT.

This clone was counted a few times. V gene TRBV28 combines with J gene TRBJ1-2; no clear D. Germline V gives CDR1 MDHEN, CDR2 SYDVKM. The CDR3 length is 13 residues. V was cut by 3 bases and J by 3 bases, with 8 bases left in between. The CDR3 DNA reads as TGTGCCAGCAGTTTGAACGGATACTATGGCTACACCTTC. Residues: CASSLNGYYGYTF.